A selection of T cell receptor beta chains follows, all from one sample in a study of identical twins. MiXCR, run by TCRdb on the 5' RACE reads, gives a single entry per CDR3 protein. The table lists about 530,000 distinct CDR3 sequences, over 12% of them singletons. Separately, the same data were catalogued under a study of yellow fever vaccine responses in identical twins.

Material for sequencing was CD4+ T cells sorted from blood. The source is a woman between 18 and 30 years old in good health. The CDR3 runs from the conserved cysteine through the conserved F or W. The order of the fields is clone size, D gene, CDR3 length, J gene, V gene, CDR3 DNA, CDR3 protein. D genes are given only for firm matches. Size values are once, few and many counts, or a class for expanded clones, and some rows have none.

>-|-|16|TRBJ2-1|TRBV3-1
TGTGCCAGCAGCCTTCGGACGGGGTTCTCCTACAATGAGCAGTTCTTC
CASSLRTGFSYNEQFF
>-|-|17|TRBJ2-6|TRBV5-1
TGCGCCAGCAGCCGAGGGACGCTAACGACTGGGGCCAACGTCCTGACTTTC
CASSRGTLTTGANVLTF
>many|-|15|TRBJ1-1|TRBV5-1
TGCGCCAGCAGCTTGGCGGACCGACTGAACACTGAAGCTTTCTTT
CASSLADRLNTEAFF
>many|TRBD1|15|TRBJ2-1|TRBV3-1
TGTGCCAGCAGCCAAGGACAGGGGGCACGGAATGAGCAGTTCTTC
CASSQGQGARNEQFF
>-|-|14|TRBJ2-4|TRBV7-9
TGTGCCAGCAGCTTAGCTTCGGTAGCAGCGCTTCAGTACTTC
CASSLASVAALQYF
>-|-|14|TRBJ2-3|TRBV12-3/TRBV12-4
TGTGCCAGCAGTCGCTCAGACTTCACAGATACGCAGTATTTT
CASSRSDFTDTQYF
>-|TRBD1|14|TRBJ1-5|TRBV20-1
TGCAGTGCCGGACGACAGGGAAACAATCAGCCCCAGCATTTT
CSAGRQGNNQPQHF
>-|-|13|TRBJ2-1|TRBV18
TGTGCCAGCTCACCGCCGGTGTGGAGTGAGCAGTTCTTC
CASSPPVWSEQFF
>-|-|14|TRBJ2-1|TRBV13
TGTGCCAGCAGCTTATTCGGGGCCCTCCGGGAGCAGTTCTTC
CASSLFGALREQFF
>few|TRBD2|14|TRBJ2-7|TRBV10-3
TGTGCCATCAGTGAGTCAGCGGGAGTCGACGAGCAGTACTTC
CAISESAGVDEQYF
>few|TRBD1|15|TRBJ1-2|TRBV5-5
TGTGCCAGCAGCCCGGGACAGATGACAGTCTATGGCTACACCTTC
CASSPGQMTVYGYTF
>few|-|15|TRBJ1-1|TRBV7-9
TGTGCCAGCAGCCAACCCCCGGGACAGAACACTGAAGCTTTCTTT
CASSQPPGQNTEAFF
>few|-|10|TRBJ2-4|TRBV29-1
TGCAGCGTTCTACAGGACATTCAGTACTTC
CSVLQDIQYF
>few|-|15|TRBJ1-2|TRBV14
TGTGCCACCATTACAACTTTATGGGGGGGTTATGGCTACACCTTC
CATITTLWGGYGYTF
>-|-|13|TRBJ1-5|TRBV3-1
TGTGCCAGCAGCCAAGACTGGAATCAGCCCCAGCATTTT
CASSQDWNQPQHF
>many|TRBD2|14|TRBJ2-2|TRBV10-3
TGTGCCATCAGTATAACTAGCGGGAACGGGGAGCTGTTTTTT
CAISITSGNGELFF
>many|TRBD1|16|TRBJ2-3|TRBV3-1
TGTGCCAGCAGCCACCCGGGACAGGGTGGGACAGATACGCAGTATTTT
CASSHPGQGGTDTQYF
>few|-|13|TRBJ2-5|TRBV20-1
TGCAGTGCTAGCAGGACAGTCTGGGAGACCCAGTACTTC
CSASRTVWETQYF
>few|-|17|TRBJ2-1|TRBV18
TGTGCCAGCTCACCAACCGGGGCCGTTAGCTCCTACAATGAGCAGTTCTTC
CASSPTGAVSSYNEQFF
>few|-|15|TRBJ1-1|TRBV9
TGTGCCAGCAGCGTAGATCCAGGGATGAACACTGAAGCTTTCTTT
CASSVDPGMNTEAFF
>-|TRBD2|17|TRBJ2-3|TRBV6-1
TGTGCCAGCGGAGGCGCTAGCGGGGGATTGAGCACAGATACGCAGTATTTT
CASGGASGGLSTDTQYF
>-|-|14|TRBJ1-1|TRBV20-1
TGCAGTGCTAGAATCGGGGGCTTCTACACTGAAGCTTTCTTT
CSARIGGFYTEAFF
>-|-|14|TRBJ2-5|TRBV7-2
TGTGCCAGCAGCTCAGACTTTTTCGGAGAGACCCAGTACTTC
CASSSDFFGETQYF
>-|TRBD2|15|TRBJ2-7|TRBV4-1
TGCGCCAGCACCACTCAAGCGGGAGGCTCCTACGAGCAGTACTTC
CASTTQAGGSYEQYF
>few|TRBD2|11|TRBJ2-7|TRBV12-3/TRBV12-4
TGTGCTTCTAGCGGGATAAGGGAGCAGTACTTC
CASSGIREQYF
>few|TRBD2|17|TRBJ2-5|TRBV2
TGTGCCAGCAGCCCCCTATGGACTAGCGGGAGCAGAGAGACCCAGTACTTC
CASSPLWTSGSRETQYF
>-|-|13|TRBJ2-3|TRBV25-1
TGTGCCAGCAGTGAGTTTGGGACAGATACGCAGTATTTT
CASSEFGTDTQYF
>few|TRBD1|13|TRBJ1-2|TRBV7-6
TGTGCCAGCAGCTCCGGGACAGGTGGCGGCTACACCTTC
CASSSGTGGGYTF
>-|-|16|TRBJ2-1|TRBV7-6
TGTGCCAGCGAAGCGAACGGGGGCGGGGTTCACAATGAGCAGTTCTTC
CASEANGGGVHNEQFF